This T cell receptor beta chain was profiled in a study of cytotoxic CD8 clonotypes in ibrutinib-treated CLL. Profiled with immunoSEQ multiplex PCR; TCRdb holds only in-frame clones, not every one. The table records about 270,000 clones, 65% to 85% of them present only once. The CDR3 sequence is 14 residues long. The germline V gene encodes CDR1 SGDLS and CDR2 YYNGEE. Trimming left V 0 bases short and J 6 bases short, with 10 bases between. V gene TRBV9 combines with J gene TRBJ2-1; tentatively, D is TRBD2 (6 bases). Here the sequenced sample was PBMCs, taken at disease progression, from a patient treated with ibrutinib. This receptor was obtained from a human donor with chronic lymphocytic leukemia. For the CDR3, the DNA is TGTGCCAGCAGCGTAGGGAGGAGGGGCAATGAGCAGTTCTTC. Its protein is CASSVGRRGNEQFF.